This record covers a single T cell receptor beta chain. In the original analysis: Amplifying reference gene primers gave estimates of nucleated cell counts. Only in-frame clones appear in the TCRdb table, and some are missing; sequencing was by immunoSEQ multiplex PCR. Clonal size and the V and J genes are those of that table, whereas D and trimming came from the DNA. This sample carries about 11,000 clones, over 75% of them seen once, and the ten largest clones take approximately 4.3%. The CDR3 is made up of 15 amino acids. The V gene end was trimmed by 7 bases and the J gene end by 2 bases; junction bases not matched to a gene: 6. Germline V gene data show CDR1 as MDHEN and CDR2 as SYDVKM. The data were obtained in a study of blood T cell repertoires in COVID-19.

The receptor was isolated from a human donor in a cohort sampled during active COVID-19. The gene calls are TRBV28 and TRBJ2-2, with 8 bases lining up with TRBD1. The sample was peripheral blood. CDR3 residues: CASTGQGINTGELFF. The DNA for the CDR3 is TGTGCCAGCACCGGACAGGGAATCAACACCGGGGAGCTGTTTTTT.